This passage covers 22 T cell receptor beta chains from one sample sequenced in a study of blood T cell repertoires in COVID-19. Produced via immunoSEQ multiplex PCR; TCRdb's table is partial and in-frame only. The sample yields a few hundred thousand clones, around 85% seen once. Sequenced: PBMCs or T cells enriched from blood (not recorded which). The receptors derive from a man aged 40-55 years who had recovered from COVID-19.

The chain couples TRBV9 to TRBJ2-1, with D uncertain. Trimming left V 0 bases short and J 0 bases short, with 7 bases between. The germline V gene encodes CDR1 SGDLS and CDR2 YYNGEE. This CDR3 has 15 residues. CDR3 in amino acids: CASSVGDSSYNEQFF. The CDR3 nucleotides read TGTGCCAGCAGCGTAGGCGATAGCTCCTACAATGAGCAGTTCTTC.

The table lists this clone with a count of one. The V and J genes are TRBV6-5 and TRBJ1-2, with 9 bases identical to TRBD1. The V and J ends lost 7 bases and 2 bases, in that order; junction bases with no gene match: 8. This CDR3 spans 15 amino acids. Germline V lookup: CDR1 MNHEY, CDR2 SVGAGI. Written as DNA, the CDR3 is TGTGCCAGCACCTACGGAGGACAGGGGAACTATGGCTACACCTTC. Protein: CASTYGGQGNYGYTF.

The genes are TRBV7-9 and TRBJ2-7; no definite D call. CDR3 length equals 13 residues. Germline CDR1 reads SEHNR; CDR2 reads FQNEAQ (reference sequence). V was clipped by 6 bases and J by 3 bases, with 12 bases between them. CDR3 residues: CASSKNTDYEQYF. The CDR3 region has the DNA TGTGCCAGCAGTAAAAACACCGACTACGAGCAGTACTTC. The whole variable domain, remainder taken from reference TRBV7-9 and TRBJ2-7, is DTGVSQNPRHKITKRGQNVTFRCDPISEHNRLYWYRQTLGQGPEFLTYFQNEAQLEKSRLLSDRFSAERPKGSFSTLEIQRTEQGDSAMYLCASSKNTDYEQYFGPGTRLTVT.

The rearrangement links TRBV9 to TRBJ2-3, with D tentatively TRBD2 (5 bases). The CDR3 loop spans 17 amino acids. V was shortened by 0 bases and J by 1 base, with 15 bases between the two germline ends. The germline V gene encodes CDR1 SGDLS and CDR2 YYNGEE. The DNA for the CDR3 is TGTGCCAGCAGCGTAGACGTGAGGGCCGGGGGCACAGATACGCAGTATTTT. This sequence encodes CASSVDVRAGGTDTQYF. The complete variable domain, with remaining parts taken from reference TRBV9 and TRBJ2-3, reads DSGVTQTPKHLITATGQRVTLRCSPRSGDLSVYWYQQSLDQGLQFLIQYYNGEERAKGNILERFSAQQFPDLHSELNLSSLELGDSALYFCASSVDVRAGGTDTQYFGPGTRLTVL.

The genes are TRBV3-1 (or the pseudogene TRBV3-2) and TRBJ2-7, with TRBD2 matching over 11 bases. Germline assignment: CDR1 LGHDT and CDR2 YNNKEL (reference sequence). The CDR3 loop spans 16 amino acids. V lost 0 bases to trimming and J lost 3 bases; unmatched junction nucleotides: 4. The CDR3 reads CASSQETSGRGYEQYF. CDR3 bases: TGTGCCAGCAGCCAAGAAACTAGCGGGAGAGGCTACGAGCAGTACTTC.

The rearrangement joins TRBV7-6 to TRBJ2-2; a possible D gene is TRBD1 (5 bases). The CDR3 extends over 15 amino acids. CDR1 is SGHVS, CDR2 FNYEAQ, per germline. V was cut by 0 bases and J by 4 bases, with 9 bases left in between. CDR3 loop: CASSLASGFTGELFF. The CDR3 DNA reads TGTGCCAGCAGCTTAGCGTCAGGGTTCACCGGGGAGCTGTTTTTT.

The rearrangement joins TRBV3-1 (or the pseudogene TRBV3-2) to TRBJ2-2; tentative D call: TRBD2 (6 bases). The CDR3 covers 19 residues. In germline, CDR1 is LGHDT, CDR2 YNNKEL (reference sequence). Trimming stripped 0 bases from V and 1 base from J, with 18 bases between. CDR3 DNA: TGTGCCAGCAGCCAAGATCTCCTAGCGTTGGTTCGGAACACCGGGGAGCTGTTTTTT. It codes for CASSQDLLALVRNTGELFF.

The CDR3 here is CATMRDRGAYEQYF. CDR3 in DNA: TGTGCCACTATGCGGGACAGGGGCGCCTACGAGCAGTACTTC. The chain is built from TRBV6-5 and TRBJ2-7; TRBD1 agrees at 10 bases. Germline V gives CDR1 MNHEY, CDR2 SVGAGI. CDR3 length equals 14 residues. Unmatched junction bases numbered 8, after V lost 10 bases and J lost 2 bases.

This clone was counted a few times. The V call is TRBV11-2, the J call TRBJ2-1; D is uncertain. The V end lost 1 base, the J end lost 0 bases, and 7 bases lay between the germline ends. The CDR3 extends over 15 amino acids. Looked up from germline, CDR1 is SGHAT and CDR2 is FQNNGV. The CDR3 is CASSLARSSYNEQFF. The CDR3 region has the DNA TGTGCCAGCAGCTTAGCTCGGAGCTCCTACAATGAGCAGTTCTTC. Variable domain in full (rest from reference TRBV11-2 and TRBJ2-1): EAGVAQSPRYKIIEKRQSVAFWCNPISGHATLYWYQQILGQGPKLLIQFQNNGVVDDSQLPKDRFSAERLKGVDSTLKIQPAKLEDSAVYLCASSLARSSYNEQFFGPGTRLTVL.

V gene TRBV2 combines with J gene TRBJ2-1, with 10 nucleotides matching TRBD2. Germline CDR1 SNHLY, CDR2 FYNNEI. The CDR3 covers 14 residues. Trimming at V came to 5 bases and at J to 10 bases, leaving 8 bases not matched to a gene. The CDR3 bases are TGTGCCAGCAGTCATATAGCGGGAGGTAGGGAGCAGTTCTTC. Its translation is CASSHIAGGREQFF.

The V call is TRBV5-1, the J call TRBJ2-7; perhaps TRBD2 as D (6 bases). CDR1 is SGHRS, CDR2 YFSETQ, per germline. This CDR3 has 15 residues. The V end was cut by 3 bases, the J end by 5 bases, with 18 bases between. The CDR3 DNA follows: TGCGCCAGCAGCTCCTACACTTCTAGCGTAGACGAGCAGTACTTC. Its translation is CASSSYTSSVDEQYF.

The V and J genes are TRBV10-3 and TRBJ2-1, with 9 bases aligning to TRBD2. J lost 9 bases, V lost 4 bases, and 10 bases had no gene match. This CDR3 has 15 residues. In germline, CDR1 is ENHRY, CDR2 SYGVKD. The CDR3 sequence is CAISGRAGGPGEQFF. The DNA for the CDR3 is TGTGCCATCAGTGGAAGGGCGGGAGGGCCAGGTGAGCAGTTCTTC.

The V gene is TRBV7-6, the J gene TRBJ2-7, with 9 bases aligning to TRBD1. This CDR3 spans 15 amino acids. Germline V lookup: CDR1 SGHVS, CDR2 FNYEAQ. Trimming removed 1 base from V and 5 bases from J; junction bases left unmatched: 6. The CDR3 protein is CASSLGGTGLNEQYF. CDR3 nucleotide sequence: TGTGCCAGCAGCTTAGGAGGGACAGGGCTGAACGAGCAGTACTTC.

The chain uses TRBV27 and TRBJ2-5; TRBD2 agrees at 13 bases. Germline values: CDR1 MNHEY, CDR2 SMNVEV (reference sequence). V was pared by 3 bases and J by 5 bases, with 3 bases of the junction left unmatched. This CDR3 is built from 15 residues. The CDR3 sequence: CASSFATSGRETQYF. The CDR3, as DNA: TGTGCCAGCAGTTTCGCGACTAGCGGGAGGGAGACCCAGTACTTC.

This clone was seen a few times. The chain recombines TRBV4-2 with TRBJ1-1, with TRBD1 matching 7 bases. Germline V CDR1 and CDR2: LGHNA, YNFKEQ. This CDR3 is built from 16 residues. J gave up 5 bases and V 4 bases, and 13 bases lay outside the gene matches. In nucleotides, the CDR3 is TGTGCCAGCAGCCCCGGGGACAACAGGGGTGCTACTGAAGCTTTCTTT. Its protein product is CASSPGDNRGATEAFF.

The rearrangement joins TRBV2 to TRBJ2-7; 10 bases are shared with TRBD1. CDR3 length: 14 amino acids. Germline lookup yields CDR1 SNHLY and CDR2 FYNNEI. V was pared by 6 bases and J by 1 base, with 3 bases of the junction left unmatched. The CDR3 protein is CASRRDRGSYEQYF. The CDR3 region has the DNA TGTGCCAGCAGACGGGACAGGGGATCCTACGAGCAGTACTTC.

The chain joins TRBV10-3 to TRBJ1-1; 7 positions match TRBD1. The J segment lost 3 bases and the V segment lost 3 bases, leaving 7 bases of the junction unmatched. Looked up from germline, CDR1 is ENHRY and CDR2 is SYGVKD. The CDR3 extends over 15 amino acids. The CDR3 bases are TGTGCCATCAGTGACAGGGGGGCCGACGACACTGAAGCTTTCTTT. It translates to CAISDRGADDTEAFF.

This chain uses TRBV29-1 with TRBJ1-1; the D gene is possibly TRBD1 (6 bases). The CDR3 length is 17 residues. V lost 0 bases and J 0 bases, leaving 17 bases between the germline ends. Germline CDR1 and CDR2: SQVTM and ANQGSEA. CDR3 coding DNA: TGCAGCGTTGAAGATCGGGGCAGGGGAAGGGTGAACACTGAAGCTTTCTTT. Its translation: CSVEDRGRGRVNTEAFF.

V usage is TRBV29-1 and J usage is TRBJ1-2; 7 bases map to TRBD1. The CDR3 spans 13 residues. The V segment lost 7 bases and the J segment 1 base; nucleotides outside the gene matches: 6. The V gene's germline CDR1 is SQVTM and CDR2 ANQGSEA. Written as DNA, the CDR3 is TGCAGCGCCGCGGGACAGAATAACTATGGCTACACCTTC. This encodes CSAAGQNNYGYTF. The complete variable domain, with remaining parts taken from reference TRBV29-1 and TRBJ1-2, reads SAVISQKPSRDICQRGTSLTIQCQVDSQVTMMFWYRQQPGQSLTLIATANQGSEATYESGFVIDKFPISRPNLTFSTLTVSNMSPEDSSIYLCSAAGQNNYGYTFGSGTRLTVV.

V usage is TRBV9 and J usage is TRBJ2-3; 8 bases match TRBD2. Germline V lookup: CDR1 SGDLS, CDR2 YYNGEE. Unmatched junction bases numbered 9, after V lost 4 bases and J lost 2 bases. This CDR3 spans 16 amino acids. Here the CDR3 DNA reads TGTGCCAGCAGCCCCGATTATAGCGGGATCACAGATACGCAGTATTTT. Its translation: CASSPDYSGITDTQYF.

The V call is TRBV14, the J call TRBJ1-6; D may be TRBD1 (6 bases). CDR3 length equals 14 residues. Trimming took off 4 bases at V and 12 bases at J, with 16 bases between the two ends. Germline V gene sequence: CDR1 SGHDN, CDR2 FVKESK. As DNA, the CDR3 is TGTGCCAGCAGCCCGCTGGGACAAGATTTACCCCTCCACTTT. Amino acids: CASSPLGQDLPLHF.

The CDR3 bases are TGTGCCAGCAGCTCTTTAGCGGGAGGGATCTATGAGCAGTTCTTC. Translation gives CASSSLAGGIYEQFF. This chain connects TRBV5-5 to TRBJ2-1; 11 nucleotides match TRBD2. The CDR3 is 15 residues long. Trimming at V came to 3 bases and at J to 8 bases, leaving 7 bases not matched to a gene. Per germline, CDR1 SGHKS and CDR2 YYEKEE (reference sequence).